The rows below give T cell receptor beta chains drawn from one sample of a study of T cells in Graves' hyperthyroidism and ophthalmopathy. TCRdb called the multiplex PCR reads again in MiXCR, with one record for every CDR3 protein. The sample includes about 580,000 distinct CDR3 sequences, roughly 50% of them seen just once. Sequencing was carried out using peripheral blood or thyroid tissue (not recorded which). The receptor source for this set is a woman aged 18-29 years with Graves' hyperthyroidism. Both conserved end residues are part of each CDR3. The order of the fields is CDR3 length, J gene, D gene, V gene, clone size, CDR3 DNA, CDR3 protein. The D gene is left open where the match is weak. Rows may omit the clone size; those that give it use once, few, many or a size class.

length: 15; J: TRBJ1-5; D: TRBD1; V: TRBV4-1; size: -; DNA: TGTGCCAGCAGCCAAGTACAGGGGGCTCATCAGCCCCAGCATTTT; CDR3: CASSQVQGAHQPQHF
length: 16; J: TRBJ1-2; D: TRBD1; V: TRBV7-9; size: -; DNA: TGCGCCAGCAGCTTGGATGCCACCGAGGGGGCTTGGGGCTACACCTTC; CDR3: CASSLDATEGAWGYTF
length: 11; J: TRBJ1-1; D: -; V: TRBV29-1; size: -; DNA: TGCAGCCGTACACCCCCCGGGGCAGCTTTCTTT; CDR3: CSRTPPGAAFF
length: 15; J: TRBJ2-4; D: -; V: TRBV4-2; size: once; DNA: TGTGCCAGCAGCCAAGAGTTGGGAAGGGGAGGAGATCAGTACTTC; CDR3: CASSQELGRGGDQYF
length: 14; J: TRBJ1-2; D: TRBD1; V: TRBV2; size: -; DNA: TGTGCCGGCAGTGGACCCACAGGGGCCTATGGCTACACCTTC; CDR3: CAGSGPTGAYGYTF
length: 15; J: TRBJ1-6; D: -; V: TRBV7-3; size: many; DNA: TGTGCCAGCAGCCCCGGGCCGGCTAGGGGTTCACCCCTCCACTTT; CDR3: CASSPGPARGSPLHF
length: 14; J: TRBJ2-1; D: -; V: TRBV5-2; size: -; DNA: TGTGCCAGCAGCTTGAGACAGATCTACAATGAGCAGTTCTTC; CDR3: CASSLRQIYNEQFF
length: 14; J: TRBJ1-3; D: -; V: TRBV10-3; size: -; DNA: TGTGCCACCGTCGCCTCGAGCTCTGGAAACACCATATATTTT; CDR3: CATVASSSGNTIYF
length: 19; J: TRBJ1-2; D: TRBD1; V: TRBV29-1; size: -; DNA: TGCAGCGCTCCAGCCAGGGACAGGGGGGAAGTCACCGGGGCTTATGGCTACACCTTC; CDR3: CSAPARDRGEVTGAYGYTF
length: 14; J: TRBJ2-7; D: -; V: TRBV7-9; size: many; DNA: TGTGCCAGCAGCCCACAGGGTATGTTCTACGAGCAGTACTTC; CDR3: CASSPQGMFYEQYF
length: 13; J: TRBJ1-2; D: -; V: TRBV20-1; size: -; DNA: TGCAGTGCTAGGGAGCGGGGAAACTATGGCTACACCTTC; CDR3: CSARERGNYGYTF
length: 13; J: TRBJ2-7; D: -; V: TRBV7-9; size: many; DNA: TGTGCCAGCAGGGGCATTCGATGGACGCCGCAGTACTTC; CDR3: CASRGIRWTPQYF
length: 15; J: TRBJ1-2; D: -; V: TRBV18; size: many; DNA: TGTGCCAGCTCACCACCGGAGGATTTCCTCTATGGCTACACCTTC; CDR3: CASSPPEDFLYGYTF
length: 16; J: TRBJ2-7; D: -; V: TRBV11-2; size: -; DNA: TGTGCCAGCAGCTTAGACGGCGGGACGGTCTCCTACGAGCAGTACTTC; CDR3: CASSLDGGTVSYEQYF
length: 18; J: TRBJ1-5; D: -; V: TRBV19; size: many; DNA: TGTGCCAGTAGTGGACCCGCCGGGAGGGGTTGGGGCAATCAGCCCCAGCATTTT; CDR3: CASSGPAGRGWGNQPQHF
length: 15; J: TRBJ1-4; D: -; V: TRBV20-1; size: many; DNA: TGCAGTGCTAGAGAGTGGGCAGATTTTAATGAAAAACTGTTTTTT; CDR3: CSAREWADFNEKLFF
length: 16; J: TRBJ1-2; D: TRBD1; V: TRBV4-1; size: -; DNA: TGCGCCAGCAGCCAAGGACCGGGGGGACAGGGCTGGGGCTACACCTTC; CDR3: CASSQGPGGQGWGYTF
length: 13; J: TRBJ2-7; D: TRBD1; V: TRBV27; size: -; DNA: TGTGCCAGCAGAGGGACAGGGAGGGGCGGGCAGTACTTC; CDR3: CASRGTGRGGQYF
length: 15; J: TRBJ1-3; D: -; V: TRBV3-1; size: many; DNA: TGTGCCAGCAGCCAATCGGACGGCTCTGGAAACACCATATATTTT; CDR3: CASSQSDGSGNTIYF
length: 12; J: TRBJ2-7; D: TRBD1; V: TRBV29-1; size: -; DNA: TGCAGCTCACGGGACAGGGGCTACGAGCAGTACTTC; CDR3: CSSRDRGYEQYF
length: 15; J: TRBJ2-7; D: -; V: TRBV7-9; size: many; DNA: TGTGCCAGCAGCTCACAACGACAAAGCTCCTACGAGCAGTACTTC; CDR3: CASSSQRQSSYEQYF
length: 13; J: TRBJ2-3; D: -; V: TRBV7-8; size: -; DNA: TGTGCCAGCAGCTCCCAGACCACAGATACGCAGTATTTT; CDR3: CASSSQTTDTQYF
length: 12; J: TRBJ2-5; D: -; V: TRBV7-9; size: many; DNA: TGTGCCAGCAGCTTTGCGAAAGAGACCCAGTACTTC; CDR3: CASSFAKETQYF
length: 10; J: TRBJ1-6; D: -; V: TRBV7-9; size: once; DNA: TGTGCCAGCAGCTCGACAGCCCTCCACTTT; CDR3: CASSSTALHF
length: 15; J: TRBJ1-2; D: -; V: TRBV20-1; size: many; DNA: TGCAGTGCTAGAGATTGGCCGCTCCCTTACGATGGCTACACCTTC; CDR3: CSARDWPLPYDGYTF
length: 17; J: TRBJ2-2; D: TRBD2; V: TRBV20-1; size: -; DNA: TGCAGTGCCCCAGATCCGGGACTAGCGGGAGTGCCCGGGGAGCTGTTTTTT; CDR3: CSAPDPGLAGVPGELFF
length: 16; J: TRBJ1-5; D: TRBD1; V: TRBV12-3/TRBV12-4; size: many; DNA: TGTGCCAGCAGTGCCCCCCGGACAGGGGTTAGTCAGCCCCAGCATTTT; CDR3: CASSAPRTGVSQPQHF
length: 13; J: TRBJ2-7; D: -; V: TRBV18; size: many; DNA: TGTGCCAGCTCACCAAGGCAAGCCTACGAGCAGTACTTC; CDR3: CASSPRQAYEQYF
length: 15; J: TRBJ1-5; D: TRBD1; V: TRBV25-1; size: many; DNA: TGTGCCAGCAGTGAGGGACAGACGAGCAATCAGCCCCAGCATTTT; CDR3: CASSEGQTSNQPQHF
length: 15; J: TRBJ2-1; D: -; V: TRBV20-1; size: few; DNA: TGCAGTGCTAGCCGACAGGGAGGGGGAGGGAATGAGCAGTTCTTC; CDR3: CSASRQGGGGNEQFF
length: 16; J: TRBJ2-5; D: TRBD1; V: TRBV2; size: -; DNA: TGTGCCAGCAGAATTACGACAGGGGCGGACAAAGAGACCCAGTACTTC; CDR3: CASRITTGADKETQYF
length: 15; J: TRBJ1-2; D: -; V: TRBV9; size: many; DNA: TGTGCCAGCAGCGTAGGGGCAGGAAGCAACTATGGCTACACCTTC; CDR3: CASSVGAGSNYGYTF
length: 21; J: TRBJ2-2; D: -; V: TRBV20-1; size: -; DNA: TGCAGTGCGAAGGGGGACAGGGGAGTTTTCAGCGGGAGGGCCCTCACCGGGGAGCTGTTTTTT; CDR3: CSAKGDRGVFSGRALTGELFF
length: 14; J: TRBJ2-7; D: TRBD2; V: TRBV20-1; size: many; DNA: TGCAGTGCCCTACCCGGGACTAGCGGAGACGAGCAGTACTTC; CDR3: CSALPGTSGDEQYF
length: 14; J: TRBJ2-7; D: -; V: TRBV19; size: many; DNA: TGTGCCAGTAGTCAAGAGCGGGCTAACTACGAGCAGTACTTC; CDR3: CASSQERANYEQYF
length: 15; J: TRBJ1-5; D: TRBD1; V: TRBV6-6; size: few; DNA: TGTGCCAGCAGTTCAACCGGGACAGGGAAGCAGCCCCAGCATTTT; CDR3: CASSSTGTGKQPQHF
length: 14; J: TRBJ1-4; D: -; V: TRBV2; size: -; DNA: TGTGCCAGCCGGAGCGGGCCTTGGGACGAAAAACTGTTTTTT; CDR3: CASRSGPWDEKLFF
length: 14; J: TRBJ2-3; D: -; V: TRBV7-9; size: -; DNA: TGTGCCAGCAGCTTAGCGGGGGCCACAGATACGCAGTATTTT; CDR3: CASSLAGATDTQYF
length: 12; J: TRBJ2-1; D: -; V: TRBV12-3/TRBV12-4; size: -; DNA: TGTGCCAGCAGTTTTATCGGGAATGAGCAGTTCTTC; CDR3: CASSFIGNEQFF
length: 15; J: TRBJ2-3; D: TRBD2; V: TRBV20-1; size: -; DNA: TGCAGTGCTAGAGTTACTAGCGGGAACTCGGATACGCAGTATTTT; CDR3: CSARVTSGNSDTQYF
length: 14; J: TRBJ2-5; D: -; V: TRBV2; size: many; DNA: TGTGCCAGCAGTGAAACTTTCCTCGGGGAGACCCAGTACTTC; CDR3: CASSETFLGETQYF
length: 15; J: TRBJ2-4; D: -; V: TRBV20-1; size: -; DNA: TGCAGTGCTAGAGAGGGGGCCATAGCCAAAAACATTCAGTACTTC; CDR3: CSAREGAIAKNIQYF
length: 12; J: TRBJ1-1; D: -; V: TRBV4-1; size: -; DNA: TGCGCCAGCAGCCAAGTTTCCACTGAAGCTTTCTTT; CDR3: CASSQVSTEAFF
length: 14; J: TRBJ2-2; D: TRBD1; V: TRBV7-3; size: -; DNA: TGTGCCAGCCCGTTGGGACAGGCGTCCGGGGAGCTGTTTTTT; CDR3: CASPLGQASGELFF
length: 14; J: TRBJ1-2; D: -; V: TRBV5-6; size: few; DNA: TGTGCCAGCAGCTTGGTTTACCCTACGGAGGGCTACACCTTC; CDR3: CASSLVYPTEGYTF
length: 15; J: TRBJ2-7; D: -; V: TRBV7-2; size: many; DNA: TGTGCCAGCAGCTTGCAACAGGGAGGTCCCTACGAGCAGTACTTC; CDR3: CASSLQQGGPYEQYF
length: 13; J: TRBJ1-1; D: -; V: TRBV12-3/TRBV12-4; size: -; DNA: TGTGCCAGCAGCCCGGGGATGAACACTGAAGCTTTCTTT; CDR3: CASSPGMNTEAFF
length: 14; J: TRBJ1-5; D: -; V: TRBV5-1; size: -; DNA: TGCGCCAGCAGCCTAGGGCGGGGGGTTCAGCCCCAGCATTTT; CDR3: CASSLGRGVQPQHF
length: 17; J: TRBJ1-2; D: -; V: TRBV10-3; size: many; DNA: TGTGCCATCAGTGAGTCGTTGGGGGACTCAGCTAACTATGGCTACACCTTC; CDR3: CAISESLGDSANYGYTF
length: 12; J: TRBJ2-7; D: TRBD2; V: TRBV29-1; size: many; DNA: TGCAGCGTTGAACTAGCGGGAGCCGAGCAGTACTTC; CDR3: CSVELAGAEQYF
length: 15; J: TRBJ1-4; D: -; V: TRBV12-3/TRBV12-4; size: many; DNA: TGTGCCAGCACCCGAACGCGGGCCACTAATGAAAAACTGTTTTTT; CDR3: CASTRTRATNEKLFF
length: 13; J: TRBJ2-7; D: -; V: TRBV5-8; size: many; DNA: TGTGCCAGCAGCTCAGGGGCCCTTTACGAGCAGTACTTC; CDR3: CASSSGALYEQYF
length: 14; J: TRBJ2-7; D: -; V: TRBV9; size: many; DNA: TGTGCCAGCAGCGGACGGGACTCGACCTACGAGCAGTACTTC; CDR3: CASSGRDSTYEQYF
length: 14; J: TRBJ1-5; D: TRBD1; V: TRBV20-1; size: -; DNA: TGCAGTGCCAGTACAGGGGACGCCAATCAGCCCCAGCATTTT; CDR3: CSASTGDANQPQHF